This is a list of T cell receptor beta chains from one sample in a study of T cells in localized non-small cell lung cancer. Clones were sequenced by immunoSEQ multiplex PCR, and TCRdb holds only the in-frame ones, with some missing. The sample contains over a thousand clones, 31% of which appear only once. The source material was normal lung tissue next to the tumor, sampled before any cancer treatment. The receptors shown here come from a male donor older than 55 with stage II squamous cell lung carcinoma. The CDR3 runs from the conserved cysteine through the conserved F or W. The order of the fields is D gene, J gene, clone size, V gene, CDR3 DNA, CDR3 protein. A D gene is named only where the DNA matches it firmly. Some rows mark clone size as missing; the rest say once, few, many or name a class of expanded clone.

d_call: TRBD1; j_call: TRBJ1-3; clone_size: few; v_call: TRBV6-8; cdr3_nt: TGTGCCAGCAGTGCACAGGGGGCTGGAAACACCATATATTTT; cdr3_aa: CASSAQGAGNTIYF
d_call: TRBD1; j_call: TRBJ2-2; clone_size: NA; v_call: TRBV28; cdr3_nt: TGTGCCAGCAGGGGTAGGCAGGGGGCCGGGGAGCTGTTTTTT; cdr3_aa: CASRGRQGAGELFF
d_call: NA; j_call: TRBJ2-2; clone_size: NA; v_call: TRBV14; cdr3_nt: TGTGCCAGCAGTCGCCGGGCCAGGGACGGGGAGCTGTTTTTT; cdr3_aa: CASSRRARDGELFF
d_call: NA; j_call: TRBJ2-7; clone_size: NA; v_call: TRBV28; cdr3_nt: TGTGCCAGCAAACCTTCCGGAGGGTTCGACGAGCAGTACTTC; cdr3_aa: CASKPSGGFDEQYF
d_call: NA; j_call: TRBJ1-3; clone_size: NA; v_call: TRBV6-8; cdr3_nt: TGTGCCACCTGGAGAACAGGAAACACCATATATTTT; cdr3_aa: CATWRTGNTIYF
d_call: NA; j_call: TRBJ1-2; clone_size: NA; v_call: TRBV30; cdr3_nt: TGTGCCTGGAGTCGGCGGCAGACGGGAGGCTACACCTTC; cdr3_aa: CAWSRRQTGGYTF
d_call: NA; j_call: TRBJ2-1; clone_size: NA; v_call: TRBV11-3; cdr3_nt: TGTGCCAGCAGCCCTTTGACAGGAACATACAATGAGCAGTTCTTC; cdr3_aa: CASSPLTGTYNEQFF
d_call: NA; j_call: TRBJ2-2; clone_size: NA; v_call: TRBV9; cdr3_nt: TGTGCCAGCAGTTTTTTGAAGGGAAGTAGCACCGGGGAGCTGTTTTTT; cdr3_aa: CASSFLKGSSTGELFF
d_call: TRBD2; j_call: TRBJ2-7; clone_size: NA; v_call: TRBV11-3; cdr3_nt: TGTGCCAGCAGCTTAAGGGTCACTAGCGGGAGAGTCGGGTACTTC; cdr3_aa: CASSLRVTSGRVGYF
d_call: NA; j_call: TRBJ2-5; clone_size: NA; v_call: TRBV30; cdr3_nt: TGTGCCTGGAGTCAGGGAGGAGGAGAGACCCAGTACTTC; cdr3_aa: CAWSQGGGETQYF
d_call: NA; j_call: TRBJ1-3; clone_size: NA; v_call: TRBV6-8; cdr3_nt: TGTGCCAGCAGTAAAGACGGCAGCTCTGGAAACACCATATATTTT; cdr3_aa: CASSKDGSSGNTIYF
d_call: TRBD2; j_call: TRBJ2-3; clone_size: few; v_call: TRBV11-3; cdr3_nt: TGTGCCAGCAGCTCGTCGACTAGCGGGGGAGGGTATACGCAGTATTTT; cdr3_aa: CASSSSTSGGGYTQYF
d_call: NA; j_call: TRBJ1-5; clone_size: NA; v_call: TRBV19; cdr3_nt: TGTGCCAGTACCCGGGGAGGGTCCAATCAGCCCCAGCATTTT; cdr3_aa: CASTRGGSNQPQHF
d_call: NA; j_call: TRBJ1-4; clone_size: medium-sized; v_call: TRBV23-1; cdr3_nt: TGCGCCAGCAGCGATACCACTAATGAAAAACTGTTTTTT; cdr3_aa: CASSDTTNEKLFF
d_call: NA; j_call: TRBJ1-1; clone_size: NA; v_call: TRBV30; cdr3_nt: TGTGCCTGGAGAGTCCAGGGGCGGGGTAGCACTGAAGCTTTCTTT; cdr3_aa: CAWRVQGRGSTEAFF
d_call: NA; j_call: TRBJ2-5; clone_size: NA; v_call: TRBV19; cdr3_nt: TGTGCCAGTAGTATAGTCCACCACCGCGGGGAGACCCAGTACTTC; cdr3_aa: CASSIVHHRGETQYF
d_call: NA; j_call: TRBJ1-4; clone_size: few; v_call: TRBV1; cdr3_nt: TGCGCCAGCAGCCGGGACACAACTAATGAAAAACTGTTTTTT; cdr3_aa: CASSRDTTNEKLFF
d_call: NA; j_call: TRBJ2-7; clone_size: NA; v_call: TRBV18; cdr3_nt: TGTGCCAGCTCACCTATCCGGGACTCTCTGAACGAGCAGTACTTC; cdr3_aa: CASSPIRDSLNEQYF
d_call: TRBD1; j_call: TRBJ2-7; clone_size: NA; v_call: TRBV15; cdr3_nt: TGTGCCACCAGCAGAGCGACAGGGGATTCGGACGAGCAGTACTTC; cdr3_aa: CATSRATGDSDEQYF
d_call: NA; j_call: TRBJ1-4; clone_size: medium-sized; v_call: TRBV6-8; cdr3_nt: TGTGCCAGTCGGACGGAATCAACTAATGAAAAACTGTTTTTT; cdr3_aa: CASRTESTNEKLFF
d_call: TRBD1; j_call: TRBJ2-1; clone_size: NA; v_call: TRBV19; cdr3_nt: TGTGCCAGTAGTGATACAGGGGGGAGCGATGAGCAGTTCTTC; cdr3_aa: CASSDTGGSDEQFF
d_call: TRBD1; j_call: TRBJ2-1; clone_size: large; v_call: TRBV28; cdr3_nt: TGTGCCAGCAGTTATACAGGGGGCGCCGGTGAGCAGTTCTTC; cdr3_aa: CASSYTGGAGEQFF
d_call: NA; j_call: TRBJ1-1; clone_size: few; v_call: TRBV27; cdr3_nt: TGTGCCAGCAGTTGGGGGTTCGACAACACTGAAGCTTTCTTT; cdr3_aa: CASSWGFDNTEAFF
d_call: NA; j_call: TRBJ1-4; clone_size: large; v_call: TRBV28; cdr3_nt: TGTGCCAGCAGTCTCAGCGGACCTACGGGGGATAAACTGTTTTTT; cdr3_aa: CASSLSGPTGDKLFF
d_call: NA; j_call: TRBJ1-1; clone_size: few; v_call: TRBV9; cdr3_nt: TGTGCCAGCAGCAACGAGGGGAACACTGAAGCTTTCTTT; cdr3_aa: CASSNEGNTEAFF
d_call: NA; j_call: TRBJ1-3; clone_size: NA; v_call: TRBV2; cdr3_nt: TGTGCCAGCAGCGCACAGATATCCTCTGGAAACACCATATATTTT; cdr3_aa: CASSAQISSGNTIYF
d_call: NA; j_call: TRBJ2-7; clone_size: NA; v_call: TRBV9; cdr3_nt: TGTGCCAGCAGCTCAAACGTGGGGTGGGACGAGCAGTACTTC; cdr3_aa: CASSSNVGWDEQYF
d_call: TRBD1; j_call: TRBJ1-3; clone_size: few; v_call: TRBV6-8; cdr3_nt: TGTGCCAGCAGACAGGGGGCAGGACTGGGAAACACCATATATTTT; cdr3_aa: CASRQGAGLGNTIYF
d_call: NA; j_call: TRBJ2-5; clone_size: few; v_call: TRBV23-1; cdr3_nt: TGCGCCAGCAGTCAATCGCCGGTAGACAGCCAGCCACGCCAAGAGACCCAGTACTTC; cdr3_aa: CASSQSPVDSQPRQETQYF
d_call: NA; j_call: TRBJ2-6; clone_size: NA; v_call: TRBV28; cdr3_nt: TGTGCCAGCAGTCTAGATGGGGCCAACGTCCTGACTTTC; cdr3_aa: CASSLDGANVLTF
d_call: TRBD2; j_call: TRBJ2-3; clone_size: few; v_call: TRBV11-3; cdr3_nt: TGTGCCAGCAGCCCCCCCGGGACACTAGCGGGAGTAAGCACAGATACGCAGTATTTT; cdr3_aa: CASSPPGTLAGVSTDTQYF
d_call: TRBD1; j_call: TRBJ1-3; clone_size: few; v_call: TRBV27; cdr3_nt: TGTGCCAACAGGCAGACAGGGGCTGGAAACACCATATATTTT; cdr3_aa: CANRQTGAGNTIYF
d_call: NA; j_call: TRBJ1-5; clone_size: once; v_call: TRBV19; cdr3_nt: TGTGCCAGTACCCGCGACATCTATAGCAATCAGCCCCAGCATTTT; cdr3_aa: CASTRDIYSNQPQHF
d_call: NA; j_call: TRBJ1-5; clone_size: NA; v_call: TRBV28; cdr3_nt: TGTGCCAGCAGTTGGGGTGACTCCCAGCCCCAGCATTTT; cdr3_aa: CASSWGDSQPQHF
d_call: NA; j_call: TRBJ2-7; clone_size: few; v_call: TRBV28; cdr3_nt: TGTGCCAGCCGAACCCCGGGGGTCTCCTACGAGCAGTACTTC; cdr3_aa: CASRTPGVSYEQYF
d_call: NA; j_call: TRBJ1-5; clone_size: few; v_call: TRBV4-1; cdr3_nt: TGCGCCAGCAGCCAAGATGGGCGCAATCAGCCCCAGCATTTT; cdr3_aa: CASSQDGRNQPQHF
d_call: NA; j_call: TRBJ2-7; clone_size: few; v_call: TRBV28; cdr3_nt: TGTGCCCTCAAGCAAGGGGTGGGAAACGAGCAGTACTTC; cdr3_aa: CALKQGVGNEQYF
d_call: NA; j_call: TRBJ2-3; clone_size: few; v_call: TRBV6-8; cdr3_nt: TGTGCCAGCAGGAAAAGGGGGGCAGACACAAATACGCAGTATTTT; cdr3_aa: CASRKRGADTNTQYF
d_call: NA; j_call: TRBJ1-1; clone_size: NA; v_call: TRBV28; cdr3_nt: TGTGCCAGCTACGGGGATAGCGCTGAAGCTTTCTTT; cdr3_aa: CASYGDSAEAFF
d_call: NA; j_call: TRBJ2-5; clone_size: NA; v_call: TRBV9; cdr3_nt: TGTGCCAGCAGCGTAACCGGGACGGGCCAAGAGACCCAGTACTTC; cdr3_aa: CASSVTGTGQETQYF
d_call: NA; j_call: TRBJ1-1; clone_size: few; v_call: TRBV11-3; cdr3_nt: TGTGCCAGCAGCTTGAGGGCCGGGGGCGGAAACACTGAAGCTTTCTTT; cdr3_aa: CASSLRAGGGNTEAFF
d_call: TRBD2; j_call: TRBJ2-7; clone_size: NA; v_call: TRBV6-8; cdr3_nt: TGTGCCCAGAAACCCGCGGGAGGGAACGAGCAGTACTTC; cdr3_aa: CAQKPAGGNEQYF
d_call: NA; j_call: TRBJ2-7; clone_size: NA; v_call: TRBV9; cdr3_nt: TGTGCCAGCAGCCCGACCCTTTCTTACGAGCAGTACTTC; cdr3_aa: CASSPTLSYEQYF
d_call: NA; j_call: TRBJ1-3; clone_size: NA; v_call: TRBV19; cdr3_nt: TGTGCCAGTAGTCTTACAGGGCTTGGAAACACCATATATTTT; cdr3_aa: CASSLTGLGNTIYF
d_call: NA; j_call: TRBJ1-1; clone_size: NA; v_call: TRBV30; cdr3_nt: TGTGCCTGGAGTCATGAGTCAGGAGGACCTGAAGCTTTCTTT; cdr3_aa: CAWSHESGGPEAFF
d_call: NA; j_call: TRBJ2-1; clone_size: NA; v_call: TRBV28; cdr3_nt: TGTGCCAGCAGTTCCGGGGTTAGCGGCTACAATGAGCAGTTCTTC; cdr3_aa: CASSSGVSGYNEQFF
d_call: TRBD2; j_call: TRBJ2-2; clone_size: NA; v_call: TRBV14; cdr3_nt: TGTGCCAGCAATCGAGCGGGGGCCGGGGAGCTGTTTTTT; cdr3_aa: CASNRAGAGELFF
d_call: NA; j_call: TRBJ1-2; clone_size: NA; v_call: TRBV28; cdr3_nt: TGTGCCAGCAGAGGGCCTTCCCGCCATGGCTACACCTTC; cdr3_aa: CASRGPSRHGYTF
d_call: TRBD2; j_call: TRBJ2-5; clone_size: once; v_call: TRBV28; cdr3_nt: TGTGCCAGCAGTTCTAGCGGGAGAGGCGAGACCCAGTACTTC; cdr3_aa: CASSSSGRGETQYF
d_call: TRBD2; j_call: TRBJ2-1; clone_size: NA; v_call: TRBV15; cdr3_nt: TGTGCCACCAGCACAGACCTGAGAGCGGGAGTGGAATACAATGAGCAGTTCTTC; cdr3_aa: CATSTDLRAGVEYNEQFF
d_call: NA; j_call: TRBJ1-2; clone_size: NA; v_call: TRBV18; cdr3_nt: TGTGCCAGCTCACCACAGGGAGGAAGGGATGGCTACACCTTC; cdr3_aa: CASSPQGGRDGYTF